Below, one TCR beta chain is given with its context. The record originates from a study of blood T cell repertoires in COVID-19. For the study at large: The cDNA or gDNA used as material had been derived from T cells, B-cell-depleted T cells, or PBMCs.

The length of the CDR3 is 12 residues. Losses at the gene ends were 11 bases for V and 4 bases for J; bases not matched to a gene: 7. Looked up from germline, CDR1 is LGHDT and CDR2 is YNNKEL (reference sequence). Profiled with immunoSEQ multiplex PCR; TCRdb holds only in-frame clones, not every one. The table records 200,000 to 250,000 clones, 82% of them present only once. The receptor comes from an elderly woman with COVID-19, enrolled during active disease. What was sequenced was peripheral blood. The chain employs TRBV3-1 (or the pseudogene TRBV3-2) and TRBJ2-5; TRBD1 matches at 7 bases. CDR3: CASGTVGETQYF. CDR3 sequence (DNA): TGTGCCTCCGGGACAGTTGGAGAGACCCAGTACTTC.